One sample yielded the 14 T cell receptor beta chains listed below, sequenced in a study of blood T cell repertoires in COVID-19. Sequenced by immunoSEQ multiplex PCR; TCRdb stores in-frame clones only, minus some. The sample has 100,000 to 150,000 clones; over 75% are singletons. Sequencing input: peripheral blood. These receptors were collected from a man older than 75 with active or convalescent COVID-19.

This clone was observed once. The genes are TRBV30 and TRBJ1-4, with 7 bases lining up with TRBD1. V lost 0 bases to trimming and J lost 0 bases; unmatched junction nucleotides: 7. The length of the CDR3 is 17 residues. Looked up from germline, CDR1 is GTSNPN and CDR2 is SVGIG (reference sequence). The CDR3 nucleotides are TGTGCCTGGAGTGTGCGGGACAGAGGCGCAACTAATGAAAAACTGTTTTTT. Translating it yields CAWSVRDRGATNEKLFF.

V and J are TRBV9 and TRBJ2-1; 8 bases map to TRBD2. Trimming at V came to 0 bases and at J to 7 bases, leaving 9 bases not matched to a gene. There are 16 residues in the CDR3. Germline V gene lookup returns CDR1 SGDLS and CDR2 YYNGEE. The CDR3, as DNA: TGTGCCAGCAGCGTAGTGGCCAGCGGGAGTTGGAATGAGCAGTTCTTC. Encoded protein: CASSVVASGSWNEQFF.

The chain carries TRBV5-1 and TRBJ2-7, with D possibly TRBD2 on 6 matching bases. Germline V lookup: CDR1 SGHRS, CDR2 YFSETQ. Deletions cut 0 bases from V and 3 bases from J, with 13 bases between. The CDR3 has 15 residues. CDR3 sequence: CASSLGASEFYEQYF. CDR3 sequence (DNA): TGCGCCAGCAGCTTGGGGGCTAGCGAATTCTACGAGCAGTACTTC.

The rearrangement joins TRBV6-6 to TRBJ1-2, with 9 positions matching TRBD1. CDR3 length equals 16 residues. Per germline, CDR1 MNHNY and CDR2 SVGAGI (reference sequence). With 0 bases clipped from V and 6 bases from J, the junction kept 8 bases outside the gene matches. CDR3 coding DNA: TGTGCCAGCAGTTACTCCCTGGACAGGGGAAAGAATGGCTACACCTTC. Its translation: CASSYSLDRGKNGYTF.

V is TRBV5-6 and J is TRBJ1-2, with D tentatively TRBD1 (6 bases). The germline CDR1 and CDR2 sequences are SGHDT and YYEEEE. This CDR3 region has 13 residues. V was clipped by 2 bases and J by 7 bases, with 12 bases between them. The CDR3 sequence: CASSFPGAGGYTF. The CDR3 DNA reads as TGTGCCAGCAGCTTCCCAGGGGCCGGTGGCTACACCTTC.

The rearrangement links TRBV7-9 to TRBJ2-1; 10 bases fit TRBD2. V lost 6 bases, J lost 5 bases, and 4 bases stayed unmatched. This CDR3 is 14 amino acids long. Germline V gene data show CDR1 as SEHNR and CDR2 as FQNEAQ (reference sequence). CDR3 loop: CASSRTSGHNEQFF. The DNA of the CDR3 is TGTGCCAGCAGTCGGACTAGCGGCCACAATGAGCAGTTCTTC.

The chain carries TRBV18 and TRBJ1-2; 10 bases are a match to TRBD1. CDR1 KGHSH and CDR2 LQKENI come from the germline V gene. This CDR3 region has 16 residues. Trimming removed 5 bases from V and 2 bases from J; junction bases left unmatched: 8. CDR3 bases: TGTGCCAGCTCAGCCCGGGACAGGGGAGGCAACTATGGCTACACCTTC. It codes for CASSARDRGGNYGYTF.

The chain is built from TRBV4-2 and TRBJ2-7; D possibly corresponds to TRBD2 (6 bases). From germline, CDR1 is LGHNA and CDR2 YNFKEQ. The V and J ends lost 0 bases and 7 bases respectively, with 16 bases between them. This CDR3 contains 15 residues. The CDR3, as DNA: TGTGCCAGCAGCCAAGATCCTTTGCTAGGAGGGGAGCAGTACTTC. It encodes CASSQDPLLGGEQYF.

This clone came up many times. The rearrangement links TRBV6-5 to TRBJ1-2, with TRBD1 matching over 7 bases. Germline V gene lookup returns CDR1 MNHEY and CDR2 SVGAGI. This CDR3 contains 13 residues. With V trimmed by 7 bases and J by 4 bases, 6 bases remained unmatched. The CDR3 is CASTPGQTYGYTF. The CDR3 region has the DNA TGTGCCAGCACCCCGGGACAGACCTATGGCTACACCTTC.

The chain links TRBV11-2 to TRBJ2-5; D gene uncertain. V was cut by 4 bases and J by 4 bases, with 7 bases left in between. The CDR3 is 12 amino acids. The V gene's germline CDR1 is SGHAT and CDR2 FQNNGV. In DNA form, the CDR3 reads TGTGCCAGCAGCTCGAACTTAGAGACCCAGTACTTC. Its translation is CASSSNLETQYF. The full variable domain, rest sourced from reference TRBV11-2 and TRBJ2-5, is EAGVAQSPRYKIIEKRQSVAFWCNPISGHATLYWYQQILGQGPKLLIQFQNNGVVDDSQLPKDRFSAERLKGVDSTLKIQPAKLEDSAVYLCASSSNLETQYFGPGTRLLVL.

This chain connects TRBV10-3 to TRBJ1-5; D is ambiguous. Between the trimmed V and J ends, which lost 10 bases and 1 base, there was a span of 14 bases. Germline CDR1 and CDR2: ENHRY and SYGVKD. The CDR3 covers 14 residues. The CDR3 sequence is CATGLGGSNQPQHF. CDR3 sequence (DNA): TGTGCCACCGGGCTGGGAGGGAGCAATCAGCCCCAGCATTTT.

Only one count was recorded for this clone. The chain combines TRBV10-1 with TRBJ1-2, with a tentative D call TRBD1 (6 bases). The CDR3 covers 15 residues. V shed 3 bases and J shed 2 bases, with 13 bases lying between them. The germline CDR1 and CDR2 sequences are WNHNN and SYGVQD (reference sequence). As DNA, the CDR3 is TGCGCCAGCAGTGATCCAGGGGAATCGAACTATGGCTACACCTTC. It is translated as CASSDPGESNYGYTF.

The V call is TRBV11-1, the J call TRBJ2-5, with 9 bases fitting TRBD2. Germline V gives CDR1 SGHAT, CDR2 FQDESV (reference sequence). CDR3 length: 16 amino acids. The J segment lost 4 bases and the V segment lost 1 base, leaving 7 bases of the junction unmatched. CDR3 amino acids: CASSLDMREGLETQYF. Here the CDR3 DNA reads TGTGCCAGCAGCTTAGATATGCGGGAGGGCCTAGAGACCCAGTACTTC.

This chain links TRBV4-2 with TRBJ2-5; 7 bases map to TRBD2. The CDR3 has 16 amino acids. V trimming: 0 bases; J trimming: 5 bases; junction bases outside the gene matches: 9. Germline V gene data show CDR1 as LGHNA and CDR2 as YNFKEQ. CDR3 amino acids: CASSQESRRERETQYF. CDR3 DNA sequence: TGTGCCAGCAGCCAAGAGTCAAGGCGGGAGAGGGAGACCCAGTACTTC.